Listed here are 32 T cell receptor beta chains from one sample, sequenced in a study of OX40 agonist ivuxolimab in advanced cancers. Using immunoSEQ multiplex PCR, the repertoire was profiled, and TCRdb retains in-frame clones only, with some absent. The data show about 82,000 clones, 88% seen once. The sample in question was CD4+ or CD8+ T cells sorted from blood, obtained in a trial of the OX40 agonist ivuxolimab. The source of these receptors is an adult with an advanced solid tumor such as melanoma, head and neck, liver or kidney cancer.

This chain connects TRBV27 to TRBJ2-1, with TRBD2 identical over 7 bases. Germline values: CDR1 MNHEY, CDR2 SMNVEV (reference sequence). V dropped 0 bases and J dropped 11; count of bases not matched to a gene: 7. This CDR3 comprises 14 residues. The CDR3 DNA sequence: TGTGCCAGCAGTTTATCCGGCCCAGCGGGAAAGCAGTTCTTC. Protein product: CASSLSGPAGKQFF.

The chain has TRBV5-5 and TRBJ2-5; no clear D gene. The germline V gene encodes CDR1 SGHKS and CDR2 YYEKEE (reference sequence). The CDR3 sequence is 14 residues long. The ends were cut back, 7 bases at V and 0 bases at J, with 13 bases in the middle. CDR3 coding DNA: TGTGCCAGCTTAGAAATGGGGTACCAAGAGACCCAGTACTTC. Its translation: CASLEMGYQETQYF.

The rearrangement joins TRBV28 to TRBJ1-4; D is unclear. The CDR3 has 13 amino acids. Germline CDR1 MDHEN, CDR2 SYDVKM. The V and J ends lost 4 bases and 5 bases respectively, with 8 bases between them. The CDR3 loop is CASSYRENEKLFF. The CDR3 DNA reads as TGTGCCAGCAGTTATAGGGAAAATGAAAAACTGTTTTTT.

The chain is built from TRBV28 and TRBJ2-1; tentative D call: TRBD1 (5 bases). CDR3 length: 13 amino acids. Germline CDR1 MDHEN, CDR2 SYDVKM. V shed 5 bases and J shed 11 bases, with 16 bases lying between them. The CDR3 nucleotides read TGTGCCAGCAGTCCCCCCGCGACAGAAAAGCAGTTCTTC. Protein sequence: CASSPPATEKQFF.

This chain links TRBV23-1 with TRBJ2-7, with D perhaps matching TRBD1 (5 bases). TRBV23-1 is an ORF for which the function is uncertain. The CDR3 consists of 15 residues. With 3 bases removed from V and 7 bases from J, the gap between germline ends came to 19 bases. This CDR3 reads CASSQQSRASREQYF. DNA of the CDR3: TGCGCCAGCAGTCAGCAGAGCAGGGCCTCTCGGGAGCAGTACTTC.

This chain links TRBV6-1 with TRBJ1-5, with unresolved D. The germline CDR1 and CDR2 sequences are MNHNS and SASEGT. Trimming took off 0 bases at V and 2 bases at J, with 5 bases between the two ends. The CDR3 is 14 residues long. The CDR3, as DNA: TGTGCCAGCAGTGAAGCATCGGGCAATCAGCCCCAGCATTTT. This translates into CASSEASGNQPQHF.

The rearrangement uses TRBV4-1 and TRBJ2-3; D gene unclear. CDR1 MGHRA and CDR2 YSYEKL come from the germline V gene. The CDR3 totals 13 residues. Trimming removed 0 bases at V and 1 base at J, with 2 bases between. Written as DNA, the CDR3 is TGCGCCAGCAGCCAAGACGGCACAGATACGCAGTATTTT. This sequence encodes CASSQDGTDTQYF.

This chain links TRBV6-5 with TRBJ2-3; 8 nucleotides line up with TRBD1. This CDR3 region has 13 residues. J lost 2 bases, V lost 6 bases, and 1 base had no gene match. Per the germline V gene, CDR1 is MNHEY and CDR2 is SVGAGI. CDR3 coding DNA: TGTGCCAGCAGGGGACAGGTCACAGATACGCAGTATTTT. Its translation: CASRGQVTDTQYF.

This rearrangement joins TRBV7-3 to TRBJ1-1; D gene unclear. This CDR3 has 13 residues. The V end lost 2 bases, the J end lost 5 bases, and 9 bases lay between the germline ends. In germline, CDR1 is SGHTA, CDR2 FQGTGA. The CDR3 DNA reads TGTGCCAGCAGCTTACATTCGGAAACTGAAGCTTTCTTT. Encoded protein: CASSLHSETEAFF.

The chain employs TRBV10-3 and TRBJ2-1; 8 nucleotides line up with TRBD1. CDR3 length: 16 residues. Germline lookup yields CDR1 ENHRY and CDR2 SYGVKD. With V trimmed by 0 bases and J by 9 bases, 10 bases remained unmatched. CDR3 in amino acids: CAISESGQGALGEQFF. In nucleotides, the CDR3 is TGTGCCATCAGTGAGTCGGGGCAGGGGGCGCTTGGTGAGCAGTTCTTC.

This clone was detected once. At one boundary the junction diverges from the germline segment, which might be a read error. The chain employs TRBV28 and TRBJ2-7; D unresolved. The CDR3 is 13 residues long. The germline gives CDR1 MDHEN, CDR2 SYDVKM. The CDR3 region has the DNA TGTGCCAGCAGTTTCTGGGCGGAGTACGCGCAGTACTTC. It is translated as CASSFWAEYAQYF. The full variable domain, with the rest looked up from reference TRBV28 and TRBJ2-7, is DVKVTQSSRYLVKRTGEKVFLECVQDMDHENMFWYRQDPGLGLRLIYFSYDVKMKEKGDIPEGYSVSREKKERFSLILESASTNQTSMYLCASSFWAEYAQYFGPGTRLTVT.

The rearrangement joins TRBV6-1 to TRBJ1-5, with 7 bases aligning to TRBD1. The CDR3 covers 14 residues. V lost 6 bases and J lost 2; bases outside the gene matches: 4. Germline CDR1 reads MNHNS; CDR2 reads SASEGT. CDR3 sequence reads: CASRGQIGNQPQHF. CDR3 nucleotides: TGTGCCAGCAGGGGACAGATCGGCAATCAGCCCCAGCATTTT.

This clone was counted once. CDR3 protein: CASSPRSGQGDNSPLHF. In DNA form, the CDR3 reads TGTGCCAGCAGCCCCCGTTCGGGACAGGGGGATAATTCACCCCTCCACTTT. This sequence joins TRBV27 and TRBJ1-6; TRBD1 matches at 11 bases. CDR1 MNHEY and CDR2 SMNVEV come from the germline V gene (reference sequence). The CDR3 length is 17 residues. V gave up 6 bases and J gave up 5 bases; unmatched junction bases: 9.

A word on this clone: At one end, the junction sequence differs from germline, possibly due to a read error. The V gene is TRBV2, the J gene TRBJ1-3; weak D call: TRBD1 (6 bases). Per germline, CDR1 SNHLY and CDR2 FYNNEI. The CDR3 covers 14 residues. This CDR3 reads CASNEGQRGNTIYF. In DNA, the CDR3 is TGTGCCAGCAATGAAGGACAGCGGGGAAACACCATATATTTT.

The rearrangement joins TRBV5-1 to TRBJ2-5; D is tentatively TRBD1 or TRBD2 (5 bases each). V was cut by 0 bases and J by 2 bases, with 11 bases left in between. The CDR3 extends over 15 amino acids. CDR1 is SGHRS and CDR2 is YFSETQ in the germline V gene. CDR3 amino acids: CASSLEGRLQETQYF. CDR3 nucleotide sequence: TGCGCCAGCAGCTTGGAGGGACGCCTGCAAGAGACCCAGTACTTC.

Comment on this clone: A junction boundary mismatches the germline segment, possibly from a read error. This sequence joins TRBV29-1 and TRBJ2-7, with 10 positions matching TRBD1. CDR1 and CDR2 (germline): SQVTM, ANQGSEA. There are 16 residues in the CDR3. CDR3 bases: TGCGGCGTTGATGCCGGGGACAGGGGATATACCCTCGAGCAGTACTTC. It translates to CGVDAGDRGYTLEQYF.

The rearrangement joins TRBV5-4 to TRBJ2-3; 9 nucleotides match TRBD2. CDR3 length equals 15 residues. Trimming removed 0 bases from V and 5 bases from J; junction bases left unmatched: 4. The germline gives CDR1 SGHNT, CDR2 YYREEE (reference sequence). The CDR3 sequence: CASSLGVAGEDTQYF. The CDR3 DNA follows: TGTGCCAGCAGCTTGGGTGTAGCGGGAGAAGATACGCAGTATTTT.

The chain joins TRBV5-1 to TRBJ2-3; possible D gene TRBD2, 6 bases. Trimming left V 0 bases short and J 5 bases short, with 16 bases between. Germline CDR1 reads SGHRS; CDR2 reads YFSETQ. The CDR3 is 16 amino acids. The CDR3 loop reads CASSLDAAGARDTQYF. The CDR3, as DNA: TGCGCCAGCAGCTTGGACGCAGCGGGCGCGAGAGATACGCAGTATTTT.

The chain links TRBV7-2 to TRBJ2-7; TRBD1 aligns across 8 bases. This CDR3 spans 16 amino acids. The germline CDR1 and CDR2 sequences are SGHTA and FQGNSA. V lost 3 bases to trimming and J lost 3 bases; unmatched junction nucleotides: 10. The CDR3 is CASSFSGTGPFYEQYF. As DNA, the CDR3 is TGTGCCAGCAGCTTCTCCGGGACAGGCCCTTTCTACGAGCAGTACTTC. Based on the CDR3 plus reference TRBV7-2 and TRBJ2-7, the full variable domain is GAGVSQSPSNKVTEKGKDVELRCDPISGHTALYWYRQSLGQGLEFLIYFQGNSAPDKSGLPSDRFSAERTGGSVSTLTIQRTQQEDSAVYLCASSFSGTGPFYEQYFGPGTRLTVT.

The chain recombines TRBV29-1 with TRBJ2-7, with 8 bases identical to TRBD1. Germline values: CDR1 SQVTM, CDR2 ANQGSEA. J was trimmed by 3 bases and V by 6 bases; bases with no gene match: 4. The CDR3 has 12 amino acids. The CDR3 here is CSVGQDIYEQYF. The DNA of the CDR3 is TGCAGCGTGGGACAGGACATCTACGAGCAGTACTTC.

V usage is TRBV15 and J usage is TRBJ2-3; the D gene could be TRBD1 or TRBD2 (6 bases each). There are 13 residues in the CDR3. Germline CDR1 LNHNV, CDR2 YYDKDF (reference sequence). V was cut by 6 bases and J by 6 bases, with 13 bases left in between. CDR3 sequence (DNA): TGTGCCACCAGTCTTAGGGGGGTTGATACGCAGTATTTT. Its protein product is CATSLRGVDTQYF.

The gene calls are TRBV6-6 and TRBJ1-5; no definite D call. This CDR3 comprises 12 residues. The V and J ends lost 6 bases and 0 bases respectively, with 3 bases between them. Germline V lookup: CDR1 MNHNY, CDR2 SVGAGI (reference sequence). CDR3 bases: TGTGCCAGCAGGTATAGCAATCAGCCCCAGCATTTT. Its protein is CASRYSNQPQHF.

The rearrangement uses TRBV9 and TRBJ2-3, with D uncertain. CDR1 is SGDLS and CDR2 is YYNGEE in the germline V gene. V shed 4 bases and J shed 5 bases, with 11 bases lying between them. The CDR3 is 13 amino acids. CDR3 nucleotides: TGTGCCAGCAGCACAAGAATACAAGATACGCAGTATTTT. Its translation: CASSTRIQDTQYF.

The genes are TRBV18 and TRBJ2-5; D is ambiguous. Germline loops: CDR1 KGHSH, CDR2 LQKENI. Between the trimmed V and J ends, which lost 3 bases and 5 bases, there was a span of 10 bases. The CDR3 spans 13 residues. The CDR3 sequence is CASSPHSGETQYF. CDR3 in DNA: TGTGCCAGCTCACCTCACAGTGGGGAGACCCAGTACTTC. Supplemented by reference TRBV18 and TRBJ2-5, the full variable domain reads NAGVMQNPRHLVRRRGQEARLRCSPMKGHSHVYWYRQLPEEGLKFMVYLQKENIIDESGMPKERFSAEFPKEGPSILRIQQVVRGDSAAYFCASSPHSGETQYFGPGTRLLVL.

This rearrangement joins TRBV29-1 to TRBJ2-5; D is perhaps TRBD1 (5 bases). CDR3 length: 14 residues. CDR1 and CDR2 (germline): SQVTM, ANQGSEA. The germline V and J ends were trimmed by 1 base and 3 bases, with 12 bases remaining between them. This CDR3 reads CSVEVWTPEETQYF. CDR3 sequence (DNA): TGCAGCGTTGAAGTCTGGACACCCGAAGAGACCCAGTACTTC.

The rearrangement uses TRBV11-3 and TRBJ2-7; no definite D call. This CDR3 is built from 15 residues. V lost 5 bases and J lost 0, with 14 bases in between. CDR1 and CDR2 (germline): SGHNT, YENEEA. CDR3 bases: TGTGCCAGCAGCAATGGCGACATCAGCTCCTACGAGCAGTACTTC. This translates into CASSNGDISSYEQYF.

CDR3 nucleotides: TGTGCCAGCAGCTTGCTGAGTACCGGGGAGCTGTTTTTT. As protein: CASSLLSTGELFF. This chain links TRBV7-9 with TRBJ2-2; D remains unclear. V was pared by 3 bases and J by 5 bases, with 7 bases between. CDR1 and CDR2 (germline): SEHNR, FQNEAQ (reference sequence). This CDR3 spans 13 amino acids.

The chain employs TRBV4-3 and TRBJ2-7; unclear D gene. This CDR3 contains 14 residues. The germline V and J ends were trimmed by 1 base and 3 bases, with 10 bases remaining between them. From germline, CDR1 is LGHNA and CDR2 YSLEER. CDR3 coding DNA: TGCGCCAGCAGCCAAGCAGAGAGAGACTACGAGCAGTACTTC. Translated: CASSQAERDYEQYF.

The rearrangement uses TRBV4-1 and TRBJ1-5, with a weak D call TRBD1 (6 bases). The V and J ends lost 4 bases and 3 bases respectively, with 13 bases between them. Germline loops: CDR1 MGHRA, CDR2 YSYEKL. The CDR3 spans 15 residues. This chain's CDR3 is CASSPQDRNNQPQHF. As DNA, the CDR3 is TGCGCCAGCAGCCCCCAAGACAGGAACAATCAGCCCCAGCATTTT.

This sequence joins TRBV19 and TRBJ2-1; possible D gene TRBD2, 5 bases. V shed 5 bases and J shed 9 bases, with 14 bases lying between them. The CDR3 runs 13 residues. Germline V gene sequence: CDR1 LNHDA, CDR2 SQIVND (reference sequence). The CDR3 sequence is CASSLGNQGEQFF. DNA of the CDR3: TGTGCCAGTAGTCTCGGGAATCAAGGTGAGCAGTTCTTC.

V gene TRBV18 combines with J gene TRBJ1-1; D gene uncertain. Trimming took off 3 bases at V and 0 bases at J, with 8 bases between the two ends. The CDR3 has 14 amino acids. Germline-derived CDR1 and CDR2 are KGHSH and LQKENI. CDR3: CASSPLEVNTEAFF. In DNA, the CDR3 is TGTGCCAGCTCACCTCTCGAAGTGAACACTGAAGCTTTCTTT.

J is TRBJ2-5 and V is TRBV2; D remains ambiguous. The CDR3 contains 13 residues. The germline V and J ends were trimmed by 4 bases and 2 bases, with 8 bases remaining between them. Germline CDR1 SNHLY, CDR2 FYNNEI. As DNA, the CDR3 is TGTGCCAGCAGTGGGTTGACTCAAGAGACCCAGTACTTC. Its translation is CASSGLTQETQYF.